A single sample gave rise to the 30 T cell receptor beta chains below, sequenced in a study of blood T cell repertoires in COVID-19. TCRdb keeps only in-frame clones here, not all; method: immunoSEQ multiplex PCR. The sample lists 75,000 to 90,000 clones; around four fifths were seen once. The sequenced sample was peripheral blood. Source of these receptors: a human donor in a cohort sampled during active COVID-19.

The J gene is TRBJ2-3, the V gene TRBV29-1; TRBD2 aligns across 12 bases. Trimming removed 7 bases from V and 6 bases from J; junction bases left unmatched: 8. The CDR3 contains 14 residues. Germline V gene lookup returns CDR1 SQVTM and CDR2 ANQGSEA. CDR3 amino acids: CSAPSGGASDTQYF. The CDR3, as DNA: TGCAGCGCTCCTAGCGGGGGGGCTTCTGATACGCAGTATTTT.

The gene calls are TRBV7-6 and TRBJ2-5, with TRBD2 matching over 8 bases. The CDR3 loop spans 17 amino acids. V trimming: 3 bases; J trimming: 2 bases; junction bases outside the gene matches: 11. CDR1 and CDR2 (germline): SGHVS, FNYEAQ. The CDR3 reads CASSLGSPASGQETQYF. The CDR3 nucleotides are TGTGCCAGCAGCTTGGGTTCCCCAGCTAGCGGGCAAGAGACCCAGTACTTC.

The chain joins TRBV5-1 to TRBJ2-5; TRBD1 matches 8 bases. CDR1 and CDR2 (germline): SGHRS, YFSETQ. V lost 7 bases, J lost 2 bases, and 1 base stayed unmatched. The CDR3 length is 12 residues. CDR3 DNA sequence: TGCGCCAGCGGGGACAGGCAAGAGACCCAGTACTTC. Protein product: CASGDRQETQYF.

The V and J genes are TRBV9 and TRBJ1-5; the match to TRBD1 covers 10 bases. Germline lookup yields CDR1 SGDLS and CDR2 YYNGEE. The CDR3 covers 17 residues. Germline trimming cut 0 bases from V and 6 bases from J; bases unmatched to any gene: 9. The CDR3 loop is CASSVGPGQGEGQPQHF. The DNA for the CDR3 is TGTGCCAGCAGCGTAGGTCCCGGACAGGGGGAGGGTCAGCCCCAGCATTTT.

The chain employs TRBV7-9 and TRBJ2-7; D possibly corresponds to TRBD2 (6 bases). The CDR3 has 14 amino acids. Germline V gives CDR1 SEHNR, CDR2 FQNEAQ (reference sequence). V was pared by 2 bases and J by 2 bases, with 10 bases between. The CDR3 sequence is CASSLQGGTYEQYF. The DNA for the CDR3 is TGTGCCAGCAGCTTACAGGGAGGTACCTACGAGCAGTACTTC.

The rearrangement joins TRBV28 to TRBJ2-2; 8 nucleotides line up with TRBD1. Looked up from germline, CDR1 is MDHEN and CDR2 is SYDVKM. The trim removed 7 bases at V and 3 bases at J, leaving 7 bases unmatched. The CDR3 is made up of 15 amino acids. CDR3 sequence (DNA): TGTGCCAGCACAGGGGGCGCACGGGACACCGGGGAGCTGTTTTTT. Translated, it gives CASTGGARDTGELFF.

This rearrangement joins TRBV7-2 to TRBJ1-3; D unclear. This CDR3 comprises 14 residues. Germline V lookup: CDR1 SGHTA, CDR2 FQGNSA. Deletions cut 1 base from V and 1 base from J, with 5 bases between. CDR3 protein: CASSLGASGNTIYF. CDR3 in DNA: TGTGCCAGCAGCTTAGGGGCTTCTGGAAACACCATATATTTT.

The gene calls are TRBV28 and TRBJ1-2; 8 bases fit TRBD1. CDR1 is MDHEN and CDR2 is SYDVKM in the germline V gene. The trim removed 6 bases at V and 8 bases at J, leaving 8 bases unmatched. This CDR3 comprises 13 residues. The CDR3 sequence: CASRRTGGLGYTF. CDR3 coding DNA: TGTGCCAGCAGGAGAACAGGGGGACTAGGCTACACCTTC.

This chain uses TRBV6-6 with TRBJ2-5; D may be TRBD1 (5 bases). CDR3 length: 14 residues. Germline V gene data show CDR1 as MNHNY and CDR2 as SVGAGI (reference sequence). Deletions cut 0 bases from V and 4 bases from J, with 9 bases between. CDR3 coding DNA: TGTGCCAGCAGTTACTCGACAGAAGTAGAGACCCAGTACTTC. Its protein is CASSYSTEVETQYF.

This clone was counted only a few times. V and J are TRBV18 and TRBJ2-1; TRBD2 aligns across 15 bases. The V gene's germline CDR1 is KGHSH and CDR2 LQKENI. This CDR3 region has 15 residues. Trimming at V came to 2 bases and at J to 8 bases, leaving 1 base not matched to a gene. The DNA of the CDR3 is TGTGCCAGCTCACCAGGACTAGCGGGAGGGGATGAGCAGTTCTTC. Encoded protein: CASSPGLAGGDEQFF. Full variable domain (outside the CDR3, taken from reference TRBV18 and TRBJ2-1): NAGVMQNPRHLVRRRGQEARLRCSPMKGHSHVYWYRQLPEEGLKFMVYLQKENIIDESGMPKERFSAEFPKEGPSILRIQQVVRGDSAAYFCASSPGLAGGDEQFFGPGTRLTVL.

CDR3 protein: CASSYDRKTRRETQYF. CDR3 nucleotide sequence: TGTGCCAGCAGTTACGACAGGAAAACAAGGCGGGAGACCCAGTACTTC. This chain uses TRBV6-5 with TRBJ2-5; tentatively, D is TRBD1 (6 bases). The CDR3 extends over 16 amino acids. With 2 bases removed from V and 5 bases from J, the gap between germline ends came to 18 bases. Germline V gene sequence: CDR1 MNHEY, CDR2 SVGAGI.

This clone was observed at least ten times. The rearrangement uses TRBV6-6 and TRBJ2-5; the match to TRBD1 covers 9 bases. The junction had 8 bases not matched to a gene; V was cut back by 6 bases and J by 3 bases. The CDR3 contains 15 residues. The V gene's germline CDR1 is MNHNY and CDR2 SVGAGI (reference sequence). CDR3 bases: TGTGCCAGCAGCTTTGTGACAGGGGGTAAAGAGACCCAGTACTTC. Amino acid sequence: CASSFVTGGKETQYF.

The chain combines TRBV7-9 with TRBJ1-4; maybe TRBD1 (5 bases). CDR3 length: 15 residues. Germline V CDR1 and CDR2: SEHNR, FQNEAQ (reference sequence). The V end lost 4 bases, the J end lost 8 bases, and 17 bases lay between the germline ends. The CDR3 region is CASSSEGRPGEKLFF. In DNA, the CDR3 is TGTGCCAGCAGCTCGGAGGGACGGCCAGGAGAAAAACTGTTTTTT.

V is TRBV9 and J is TRBJ2-1, with D possibly matching TRBD2 (5 bases). CDR1 SGDLS and CDR2 YYNGEE come from the germline V gene. The V gene lost 4 bases and the J gene lost 9 bases, with 26 bases spanning the gap. This CDR3 has 17 amino acids. The CDR3: CASSPSSAEPGFFEQFF. CDR3 nucleotides: TGTGCCAGCAGCCCCAGTAGCGCGGAGCCGGGATTTTTTGAGCAGTTCTTC.

This rearrangement joins TRBV30 to TRBJ2-5, with 9 bases that match TRBD2. The V gene end was trimmed by 1 base and the J gene end by 6 bases; junction bases not matched to a gene: 9. The CDR3 spans 15 residues. Per germline, CDR1 GTSNPN and CDR2 SVGIG (reference sequence). The CDR3 nucleotides are TGTGCCTGGAGTGAGGGCGGGGGGGGAATAAAGACCCAGTACTTC. It translates to CAWSEGGGGIKTQYF.

V gene TRBV4-1 combines with J gene TRBJ2-3; weak D call: TRBD2 (5 bases). Trimming left V 4 bases short and J 3 bases short, with 11 bases between. The V gene's germline CDR1 is MGHRA and CDR2 YSYEKL. The CDR3 has 14 amino acids. CDR3 sequence: CASSPNTGTDTQYF. CDR3 sequence (DNA): TGCGCCAGCAGCCCGAACACGGGGACAGATACGCAGTATTTT.

In nucleotides, the CDR3 is TGTGCCAGCAGCTTAGGGGGCCGCGCAGCTTTGGATGAGCAGTTCTTC. It codes for CASSLGGRAALDEQFF. The rearrangement uses TRBV7-3 and TRBJ2-1; D possibly corresponds to TRBD1 (6 bases). Germline assignment: CDR1 SGHTA and CDR2 FQGTGA. The CDR3 has 16 amino acids. Between the trimmed V and J ends, which lost 2 bases and 8 bases, there was a span of 19 bases.

The J gene is TRBJ2-7, the V gene TRBV7-2; D unclear. CDR1 is SGHTA, CDR2 FQGNSA, per germline. The CDR3 has 12 amino acids. Trimming cost V 1 base and J 5 bases, with 6 bases left between them. The CDR3, as DNA: TGTGCCAGCAGCTTAGACAGAGACGAGCAGTACTTC. This sequence encodes CASSLDRDEQYF.

The V and J genes are TRBV19 and TRBJ2-6; D possibly corresponds to TRBD1 (6 bases). CDR1 is LNHDA, CDR2 SQIVND, per germline (reference sequence). The CDR3 is 18 amino acids. Trimming took off 4 bases at V and 2 bases at J, with 18 bases between the two ends. The CDR3 sequence: CASSNQGLTGAGANVLTF. Here the CDR3 DNA reads TGTGCCAGTAGTAATCAGGGCTTGACAGGAGCTGGGGCCAACGTCCTGACTTTC.

V is TRBV30 and J is TRBJ1-3; 8 bases align to TRBD1. The CDR3 totals 14 residues. Germline assignment: CDR1 GTSNPN and CDR2 SVGIG (reference sequence). The ends lost 7 bases at V and 1 base at J; junction bases unmatched: 6. The CDR3 here is CALWGQASGNTIYF. The CDR3 nucleotides read TGTGCCTTATGGGGACAGGCGTCTGGAAACACCATATATTTT.

This clone was picked up a small number of times. The chain links TRBV5-4 to TRBJ2-7; weak D call: TRBD2 (5 bases). Deletions cut 4 bases from V and 7 bases from J, with 24 bases between. The CDR3 is 16 amino acids. Germline-derived CDR1 and CDR2 are SGHNT and YYREEE (reference sequence). CDR3 sequence reads: CASSLTGSGTLFEQYF. The CDR3 DNA is TGTGCCAGCAGCCTGACTGGCAGCGGAACCCTCTTTGAGCAGTACTTC. The whole variable domain, remainder taken from reference TRBV5-4 and TRBJ2-7, is ETGVTQSPTHLIKTRGQQVTLRCSSQSGHNTVSWYQQALGQGPQFIFQYYREEENGRGNFPPRFSGLQFPNYSSELNVNALELDDSALYLCASSLTGSGTLFEQYFGPGTRLTVT.

The chain recombines TRBV24-1 with TRBJ2-1, with D possibly matching TRBD1 (6 bases). The CDR3 is 15 residues long. The germline gives CDR1 KGHDR, CDR2 SFDVKD. Between the trimmed V and J ends, which lost 2 bases and 8 bases, there was a span of 15 bases. CDR3 amino acids: CATSDSARGLDEQFF. DNA for the CDR3: TGTGCCACCAGTGATTCGGCCAGGGGTCTTGATGAGCAGTTCTTC.

The rearrangement joins TRBV25-1 to TRBJ1-6; D is perhaps TRBD1 (6 bases). This CDR3 spans 15 amino acids. Germline assignment: CDR1 MGHDK and CDR2 SYGVNS. V dropped 1 base and J dropped 6 bases, with 10 bases sitting between them. CDR3 in amino acids: CASSEFRDTNSPLHF. DNA for the CDR3: TGTGCCAGCAGTGAATTCCGGGACACTAATTCACCCCTCCACTTT.

In this sample, this clone turned up many times. V gene TRBV27 combines with J gene TRBJ1-4, with D unresolved. This CDR3 region has 12 residues. Trimming shortened V by 6 bases and J by 3 bases, and 5 bases separated the two germline ends. Germline V CDR1 and CDR2: MNHEY, SMNVEV (reference sequence). The CDR3 sequence is CASRRANEKLFF. The CDR3 DNA sequence: TGTGCCAGCAGGAGAGCTAATGAAAAACTGTTTTTT. Full variable domain (remainder filled in from reference TRBV27 and TRBJ1-4): EAQVTQNPRYLITVTGKKLTVTCSQNMNHEYMSWYRQDPGLGLRQIYYSMNVEVTDKGDVPEGYKVSRKEKRNFPLILESPSPNQTSLYFCASRRANEKLFFGSGTQLSVL.

The V call is TRBV19, the J call TRBJ2-7, with D perhaps TRBD2 (6 bases). V lost 6 bases to trimming and J lost 0 bases, with 12 bases between them. The CDR3 contains 14 residues. Germline V gives CDR1 LNHDA, CDR2 SQIVND (reference sequence). Written as DNA, the CDR3 is TGTGCCAGTAGCCTAGGCGGGACCTCCTACGAGCAGTACTTC. Protein: CASSLGGTSYEQYF.

There are many counts of this clone. This rearrangement joins TRBV5-1 to TRBJ2-1; 9 positions agree with TRBD2. The CDR3 totals 14 residues. V trimming: 2 bases; J trimming: 7 bases; junction bases outside the gene matches: 4. Germline values: CDR1 SGHRS, CDR2 YFSETQ. The CDR3 DNA is TGCGCCAGCAGCTTTAGCGGGAGTGGAAATGAGCAGTTCTTC. Residues: CASSFSGSGNEQFF.

This rearrangement joins TRBV5-1 to TRBJ1-2, with D tentatively TRBD1 (6 bases). Per the germline V gene, CDR1 is SGHRS and CDR2 is YFSETQ. The CDR3 is made up of 14 amino acids. V lost 0 bases, J lost 4 bases, and 10 bases lay in between. In DNA form, the CDR3 reads TGCGCCAGCAGCTTGGAGACAGGCCGCTATGGCTACACCTTC. Translation: CASSLETGRYGYTF.

This clone was seen ten or more times. The chain links TRBV11-3 to TRBJ2-1; a possible D gene is TRBD2 (11 bases). Trimming stripped 5 bases from V and 7 bases from J, with 30 bases between. The germline V gene encodes CDR1 SGHNT and CDR2 YENEEA. The CDR3 loop spans 19 amino acids. This CDR3 is CASSPGTGVGTSGMNEQFF. As DNA, the CDR3 is TGTGCCAGCAGCCCCGGGACAGGGGTAGGGACTAGCGGAATGAATGAGCAGTTCTTC.

The rearrangement links TRBV19 to TRBJ1-1; the D gene is possibly TRBD1 (6 bases). The V gene's germline CDR1 is LNHDA and CDR2 SQIVND (reference sequence). This CDR3 is 16 amino acids long. The ends were cut back, 3 bases at V and 4 bases at J, with 18 bases in the middle. The DNA of the CDR3 is TGTGCCAGTAGTATCGCCGGGGGGCGGATTAGCACTGAAGCTTTCTTT. This sequence encodes CASSIAGGRISTEAFF.

This clone was seen once. This chain links TRBV6-5 with TRBJ2-3; TRBD1 agrees at 9 bases. Losses at the gene ends were 2 bases for V and 2 bases for J; bases not matched to a gene: 2. Germline V gene sequence: CDR1 MNHEY, CDR2 SVGAGI. The CDR3 totals 15 residues. This CDR3 is CASSYQQGATDTQYF. The CDR3, as DNA: TGTGCCAGCAGTTACCAACAGGGGGCCACAGATACGCAGTATTTT.